One and the same sample provided the 24 T cell receptor beta chains below, sequenced in a study of beta chain features in type 1 diabetes. The authors reverse transcribed all of the isolated RNA, so sequencing captured expressed TCRB transcripts. Method: immunoSEQ multiplex PCR; TCRdb's copy keeps in-frame clones and lacks some. The sample yields 450,000 to 550,000 clones, about 32% seen once. Material for sequencing was naive CD4+ T cells from blood. Receptor source: a man aged 18 to 29 in good health.

This clone was seen a handful of times. This chain uses TRBV29-1 with TRBJ2-3; a possible D gene is TRBD1 (6 bases). CDR1 and CDR2 from the germline V gene are SQVTM and ANQGSEA. The CDR3 has 14 amino acids. With 0 bases removed from V and 4 bases from J, the gap between germline ends came to 11 bases. CDR3 sequence: CSVEDQNRADTQYF. Here the CDR3 DNA reads TGCAGCGTTGAAGATCAAAACAGGGCAGATACGCAGTATTTT.

V and J are TRBV28 and TRBJ2-7, with 12 bases that match TRBD2. CDR1 is MDHEN, CDR2 SYDVKM, per germline. V gave up 4 bases and J gave up 0 bases; unmatched junction bases: 10. CDR3 length: 18 amino acids. The CDR3, as DNA: TGTGCCAGCAGTTCTCCGGGACTAGCGGGTACAAGCTCCTACGAGCAGTACTTC. It is translated as CASSSPGLAGTSSYEQYF.

A remark on this clone: The same CDR3 is also encoded by other DNA sequences in this sample. The chain is built from TRBV7-2 and TRBJ2-5; 12 positions agree with TRBD2. Trimming took 0 bases from V and 2 from J; bases not matched to a gene: 1. The CDR3 covers 16 residues. Germline CDR1 reads SGHTA; CDR2 reads FQGNSA. The CDR3 region is CASSLALAGGQETQYF. CDR3 DNA: TGTGCCAGCAGCTTAGCGCTAGCGGGAGGGCAAGAGACCCAGTACTTC.

The V and J genes are TRBV30 and TRBJ2-2; tentative D call: TRBD2 (5 bases). With 0 bases removed from V and 7 bases from J, the gap between germline ends came to 9 bases. The CDR3 has 13 amino acids. CDR1 is GTSNPN and CDR2 is SVGIG in the germline V gene (reference sequence). For the CDR3, the DNA is TGTGCCTGGAGTGTCCGGGAAATCGGGGAGCTGTTTTTT. Protein sequence: CAWSVREIGELFF.

There are a few counts of this clone. The CDR3 bases are TGTGCCAGCAGCATAGGGGTTTACAATGAGCAGTTCTTC. It specifies CASSIGVYNEQFF. V and J are TRBV7-3 and TRBJ2-1; TRBD1 is a possible D gene (5 bases). This CDR3 is 13 amino acids long. Germline assignment: CDR1 SGHTA and CDR2 FQGTGA. Trimming cost V 5 bases and J 4 bases, with 9 bases left between them.

The chain recombines TRBV11-2 with TRBJ2-5; 7 nucleotides align to TRBD1. The CDR3 has 15 residues. Trimming at V came to 1 base and at J to 3 bases, leaving 5 bases not matched to a gene. Germline V gene lookup returns CDR1 SGHAT and CDR2 FQNNGV. The CDR3 DNA sequence: TGTGCCAGCAGCTTAGCGGGACAGAGAGAAGAGACCCAGTACTTC. This sequence encodes CASSLAGQREETQYF.

The genes are TRBV30 and TRBJ2-1; 11 bases match TRBD2. Germline V gives CDR1 GTSNPN, CDR2 SVGIG (reference sequence). Trimming cost V 1 base and J 7 bases; bases outside gene matches: 3. The CDR3 extends over 14 amino acids. CDR3 DNA sequence: TGTGCCTGGAGTGCGGTAGCGGGAGGGAATGAGCAGTTCTTC. Encoded protein: CAWSAVAGGNEQFF.

The gene calls are TRBV5-4 and TRBJ2-7; D is unresolved. The CDR3 consists of 13 residues. In germline, CDR1 is SGHNT, CDR2 YYREEE (reference sequence). The V end lost 0 bases, the J end lost 2 bases, and 6 bases lay between the germline ends. CDR3 DNA: TGTGCCAGCAGCTTGGACGGCACCTACGAGCAGTACTTC. It yields the protein CASSLDGTYEQYF.

The gene calls are TRBV2 and TRBJ2-1, with 8 bases identical to TRBD2. Germline CDR1 SNHLY, CDR2 FYNNEI. CDR3 length equals 15 residues. The junction had 5 bases not matched to a gene; V was cut back by 2 bases and J by 5 bases. CDR3 nucleotides: TGTGCCAGCAGTGAAAGGACTAGCTTCCACAATGAGCAGTTCTTC. Translating it yields CASSERTSFHNEQFF.

The rearrangement links TRBV9 to TRBJ2-1; D is unresolved. Germline V gene lookup returns CDR1 SGDLS and CDR2 YYNGEE. V lost 0 bases to trimming and J lost 3 bases, with 7 bases between them. CDR3 length equals 14 residues. DNA for the CDR3: TGTGCCAGCAGCGTAGGTAGTTTCTACAATGAGCAGTTCTTC. It translates to CASSVGSFYNEQFF.

This clone has more than one count but fewer than ten. V gene TRBV5-4 combines with J gene TRBJ2-4; D may be TRBD2 (6 bases). Trimming took off 4 bases at V and 9 bases at J, with 17 bases between the two ends. Germline V gives CDR1 SGHNT, CDR2 YYREEE (reference sequence). The CDR3 contains 14 residues. CDR3 coding DNA: TGTGCCAGCAGCACAAACATGGGGGGAACCATTCAGTACTTC. This codes for CASSTNMGGTIQYF.

This clone was found a few times. V gene TRBV6-5 combines with J gene TRBJ1-2, with TRBD1 matching over 11 bases. This CDR3 region has 15 residues. The ends lost 6 bases at V and 5 bases at J; junction bases unmatched: 8. CDR1 MNHEY and CDR2 SVGAGI come from the germline V gene. CDR3 sequence (DNA): TGTGCCAGCAGACCACCCGGGACAGGGGGTTATGGCTACACCTTC. It is translated as CASRPPGTGGYGYTF.

The rearrangement uses TRBV29-1 and TRBJ2-1; 7 bases agree with TRBD2. This CDR3 is 14 amino acids long. V dropped 4 bases and J dropped 6; count of bases not matched to a gene: 9. Germline V gene sequence: CDR1 SQVTM, CDR2 ANQGSEA. The CDR3 nucleotides read TGCAGCGTTGTAAATACGGGAGGCCTCAATGAGCAGTTCTTC. This gives the protein CSVVNTGGLNEQFF.

This clone was recorded a few times. This same CDR3 is encoded by further DNA sequences in the sample. V and J are TRBV29-1 and TRBJ1-1; D is undetermined. Deletions cut 4 bases from V and 3 bases from J, with 6 bases between. Germline V gene lookup returns CDR1 SQVTM and CDR2 ANQGSEA. The CDR3 length is 11 residues. The CDR3 reads CSVGRDTEAFF. The CDR3 nucleotides are TGCAGCGTTGGTAGGGACACTGAAGCTTTCTTT.

V gene TRBV7-3 combines with J gene TRBJ1-1; the match to TRBD1 covers 7 bases. The CDR3 is 15 amino acids. After removal of 5 bases from V and 6 bases from J, the junction contained 12 bases not matched to a gene. Germline CDR1 and CDR2: SGHTA and FQGTGA. The DNA of the CDR3 is TGTGCCAGCAGCACCAGACAGGGACTGGGGCCTGAAGCTTTCTTT. Its translation is CASSTRQGLGPEAFF.

The chain carries TRBV14 and TRBJ2-2, with TRBD1 identical over 7 bases. The trim removed 4 bases at V and 6 bases at J, leaving 5 bases unmatched. The CDR3 extends over 14 amino acids. Germline loops: CDR1 SGHDN, CDR2 FVKESK. The CDR3 region is CASSLQGTAGELFF. CDR3 sequence (DNA): TGTGCCAGCAGCCTACAGGGGACGGCCGGGGAGCTGTTTTTT.

The chain is built from TRBV7-2 and TRBJ2-7, with D perhaps TRBD2 (6 bases). Trimming removed 1 base from V and 3 bases from J, with 10 bases in between. This CDR3 is built from 14 residues. Germline assignment: CDR1 SGHTA and CDR2 FQGNSA. CDR3 DNA sequence: TGTGCCAGCAGCTTAGACCCAGCGGGCTACGAGCAGTACTTC. This encodes CASSLDPAGYEQYF. Combining the CDR3 with reference TRBV7-2 and TRBJ2-7 gives the whole variable domain GAGVSQSPSNKVTEKGKDVELRCDPISGHTALYWYRQSLGQGLEFLIYFQGNSAPDKSGLPSDRFSAERTGGSVSTLTIQRTQQEDSAVYLCASSLDPAGYEQYFGPGTRLTVT.

In its sample, this clone was seen a few times. Other DNA sequences from this sample encode an identical CDR3 as well. This rearrangement joins TRBV29-1 to TRBJ1-1; TRBD1 matches at 7 bases. V shed 3 bases and J 5 bases; nucleotides not matched to a gene: 3. The V gene's germline CDR1 is SQVTM and CDR2 ANQGSEA. This CDR3 contains 12 residues. Here the CDR3 reads CSVDPGGTEAFF. The CDR3 coding sequence is TGCAGCGTTGATCCAGGGGGGACTGAAGCTTTCTTT.

There are a few counts of this clone. The chain employs TRBV13 and TRBJ2-1; TRBD2 aligns across 9 bases. Germline CDR1 reads PRHDT; CDR2 reads FYEKMQ (reference sequence). The CDR3 is 15 residues long. The V gene end was trimmed by 7 bases and the J gene end by 4 bases; junction bases not matched to a gene: 8. In nucleotides, the CDR3 is TGTGCCAGCACCCTTGCACTAGCGGGTTACAATGAGCAGTTCTTC. Translation gives CASTLALAGYNEQFF.

The chain employs TRBV30 and TRBJ2-2; no definite D call. The germline gives CDR1 GTSNPN, CDR2 SVGIG (reference sequence). The CDR3 has 11 residues. Trimming cost V 0 bases and J 6 bases, with 2 bases left between them. CDR3 loop: CAWSVPGELFF. DNA of the CDR3: TGTGCCTGGAGTGTACCCGGGGAGCTGTTTTTT.

This clone was detected a few times. The CDR3 reads CAWSTSGRAAEQYF. In DNA, the CDR3 is TGTGCCTGGAGCACTAGCGGGAGGGCCGCCGAGCAGTACTTC. V usage is TRBV30 and J usage is TRBJ2-7; 13 bases are a match to TRBD2. The CDR3 totals 14 residues. CDR1 and CDR2 from the germline V gene are GTSNPN and SVGIG (reference sequence). V shed 3 bases and J 6 bases; nucleotides not matched to a gene: 5.

This chain uses TRBV6-6 with TRBJ2-7, with D unresolved. This CDR3 has 14 amino acids. Germline V gene data show CDR1 as MNHNY and CDR2 as SVGAGI (reference sequence). V lost 4 bases to trimming and J lost 3 bases, with 13 bases between them. CDR3 loop: CASSLDGSGYEQYF. In DNA, the CDR3 is TGTGCCAGCAGTTTGGACGGATCAGGCTACGAGCAGTACTTC.

This clone appeared a few times. The genes are TRBV9 and TRBJ2-1; 7 nucleotides match TRBD2. V shed 2 bases, J shed 6 bases, and the junction held 5 bases outside the gene matches. The germline CDR1 and CDR2 sequences are SGDLS and YYNGEE. CDR3 length: 14 residues. CDR3 loop: CASSVARTSNEQFF. The DNA of the CDR3 is TGTGCCAGCAGCGTCGCTCGGACTAGCAATGAGCAGTTCTTC. Variable domain in full (rest from reference TRBV9 and TRBJ2-1): DSGVTQTPKHLITATGQRVTLRCSPRSGDLSVYWYQQSLDQGLQFLIQYYNGEERAKGNILERFSAQQFPDLHSELNLSSLELGDSALYFCASSVARTSNEQFFGPGTRLTVL.

The chain employs TRBV30 and TRBJ1-4; tentative D call: TRBD1 (6 bases). Germline V lookup: CDR1 GTSNPN, CDR2 SVGIG (reference sequence). Trimming removed 2 bases at V and 8 bases at J, with 15 bases between. The CDR3 covers 14 residues. The CDR3 sequence is CAWSQNRVGEKLFF. The CDR3 DNA follows: TGTGCCTGGAGTCAAAACAGGGTCGGGGAAAAACTGTTTTTT.